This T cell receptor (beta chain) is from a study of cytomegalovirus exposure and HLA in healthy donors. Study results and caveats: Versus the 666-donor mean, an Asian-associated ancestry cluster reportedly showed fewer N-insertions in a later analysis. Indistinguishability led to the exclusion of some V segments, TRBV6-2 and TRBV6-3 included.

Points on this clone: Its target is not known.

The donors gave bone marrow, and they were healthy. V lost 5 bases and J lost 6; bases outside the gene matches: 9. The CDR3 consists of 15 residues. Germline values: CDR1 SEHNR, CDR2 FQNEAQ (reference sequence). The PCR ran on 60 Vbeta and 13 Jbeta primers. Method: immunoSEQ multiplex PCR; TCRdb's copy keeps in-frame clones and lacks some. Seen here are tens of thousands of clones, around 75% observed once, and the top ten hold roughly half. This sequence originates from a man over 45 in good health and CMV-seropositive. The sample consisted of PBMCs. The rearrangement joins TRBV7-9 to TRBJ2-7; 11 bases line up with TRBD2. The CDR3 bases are TGTGCCAGCAGCAGACAACTAGCGGGGGATCGCGAGCAGTACTTC. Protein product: CASSRQLAGDREQYF.